The clone carrying this T cell receptor (beta chain) showed up just a few times. Method: immunoSEQ multiplex PCR; TCRdb's copy keeps in-frame clones and lacks some. The table includes tens of thousands of clones, approximately 80% detected once. Between the trimmed V and J ends, which lost 0 bases and 4 bases, there was a span of 10 bases. This CDR3 has 15 residues. CDR1 and CDR2 (germline): SGDLS, YYNGEE. The source of the sample is a study of blood T cell repertoires in COVID-19. Turning to the study itself: Sites across the United States, Italy and Spain contributed samples from acute and convalescent COVID-19.

Sample: peripheral blood. The V and J genes are TRBV9 and TRBJ1-4; tentatively, D is TRBD1 (6 bases). This receptor was obtained from a woman aged 45-59 years with acute or convalescent COVID-19. The CDR3 DNA reads TGTGCCAGCAGCGTAGGAACAGGGAATAATGAAAAACTGTTTTTT. This codes for CASSVGTGNNEKLFF.